The 4 T cell receptor beta chains below come from one sample, sequenced in a study of lymphopenia after photon versus proton radiotherapy. TCRdb keeps only in-frame clones here, not all; method: immunoSEQ multiplex PCR. The profile covers some 7,000 clones, with 81% appearing a single time and roughly 50% taken by the ten largest. The sample here was peripheral blood, taken from a patient treated with photon-based radiotherapy. The receptors shown here come from a man aged 25-45 years with gastric cancer.

The V call is TRBV6-5, the J call TRBJ2-6; D is undetermined. There are 14 residues in the CDR3. V shed 4 bases and J shed 5 bases, with 9 bases lying between them. CDR1 is MNHEY and CDR2 is SVGAGI in the germline V gene. The chain's CDR3 is CASSSGLRANVLTF. The CDR3 bases are TGTGCCAGCAGTTCCGGCCTGAGGGCCAACGTCCTGACTTTC.

This clone is large. The chain's CDR3 is CASSIAGFVATEAFF. The CDR3 coding sequence is TGTGCCAGCAGCATCGCTGGGTTCGTTGCGACTGAAGCTTTCTTT. The V gene is TRBV13, the J gene TRBJ1-1, with unresolved D. CDR1 PRHDT and CDR2 FYEKMQ come from the germline V gene (reference sequence). The V end lost 5 bases, the J end lost 5 bases, and 18 bases lay between the germline ends. This CDR3 is built from 15 residues.

CDR3 sequence (DNA): TGTGCCAGCAGCGTAGGAGCCCCTAGCGGGCTGTACAATGAGCAGTTCTTC. Protein product: CASSVGAPSGLYNEQFF. This rearrangement joins TRBV9 to TRBJ2-1; 8 bases are a match to TRBD2. CDR3 length: 17 residues. CDR1 is SGDLS and CDR2 is YYNGEE in the germline V gene. The J segment lost 4 bases and the V segment lost 0 bases, leaving 9 bases of the junction unmatched.

The gene calls are TRBV9 and TRBJ2-7; 8 bases match TRBD1. There are 13 residues in the CDR3. The J segment lost 4 bases and the V segment lost 4 bases, leaving 4 bases of the junction unmatched. The germline V gene has CDR1 SGDLS and CDR2 YYNGEE. CDR3 sequence: CASSTRDRYEQYF. The CDR3 DNA reads TGTGCCAGCAGCACGAGGGACAGGTACGAGCAGTACTTC.